This T cell receptor (beta chain) was retrieved from a study of blood T cell repertoires in COVID-19. On the study more broadly: The origin of the acute and convalescent COVID-19 samples was the United States, Italy and Spain. PBMCs, B-cell-depleted T cells, or T cells were the source of the cDNA or gDNA that made up the material.

Original processing methods: By means of reference gene primer amplification, nucleated cell counts were estimated. Assay used: immunoSEQ multiplex PCR; TCRdb lists only in-frame clones, some missing. That table gives V, J and clone size, and the DNA gave D and trimming. The table lists about 350,000 clones, approximately 89% of them singletons. The TCR comes from a woman younger than 35 who had recovered from COVID-19. The source material was peripheral blood.

CDR3 nucleotides: TGCAGTGCTCTAGGTCCGAGGAGCTACACCTTC. As protein: CSALGPRSYTF. This chain uses TRBV20-1 with TRBJ1-2; no firm D call. The CDR3 consists of 11 residues. V was trimmed by 5 bases and J by 9 bases, leaving 13 bases between them. Germline values: CDR1 DFQATT, CDR2 SNEGSKA (reference sequence).